Here is one T cell receptor (beta chain) with its context. Its antigen is undetermined. The CDR3 has 13 amino acids. V lost 4 bases, J lost 8 bases, and 5 bases stayed unmatched. Germline CDR1 is KGHSH and CDR2 is LQKENI. The data originate from a study of T-cell memory formation after mild COVID-19. Study information: Across donors, TCR clusters were largely donor specific.

Regarding the study as a whole: Memory from before infection featured some responding clones, which suggests cross-reactive memory joined.

One entry per CDR3 protein, called by TCRdb with MiXCR from the 5' RACE reads. The repertoire consists of about 350,000 distinct CDR3 sequences, with roughly 13% occurring once and the leading ten covering over 20%. The specimen sequenced was PBMCs or a T cell subset sorted from them (not recorded which). This sequence joins TRBV18 and TRBJ1-2; 9 nucleotides match TRBD1. This TCR came from a man aged 18 to 35 who had mild COVID-19 (a few samples of this study predate the infection). Cell type and time point are not known. CDR3: CASSLRTGEGYTF. CDR3 in DNA: TGTGCCAGCTCACTCAGGACAGGGGAAGGCTACACCTTC.